This entry lists 26 T cell receptor beta chains sequenced from one sample in a study of blood T cells in healthy people across ages. Together with a sample-barcoded 5' primer, a J-beta primer mix was included in a second PCR lasting about 7 to 11 cycles. Each CDR3 protein is one row after TCRdb ran MiXCR on the 5' RACE reads. Seen here are about 800,000 distinct CDR3 sequences, around half observed once, and the top ten hold over 15%. Sequencing was carried out using blood. These receptors all stem from a man at least 80 years old in good health.

This clonotype was observed a few times. The chain joins TRBV29-1 to TRBJ1-1, with TRBD1 matching over 7 bases. V shed 4 bases and J 4 bases; nucleotides not matched to a gene: 9. Per germline, CDR1 SQVTM and CDR2 ANQGSEA. This CDR3 region has 14 residues. The CDR3 is CSVVLDSGGTEAFF. The CDR3, as DNA: TGCAGCGTTGTTCTCGACTCAGGGGGCACTGAAGCTTTCTTT.

V usage is TRBV16 and J usage is TRBJ1-2, with 9 bases aligning to TRBD1. V trimming: 2 bases; J trimming: 6 bases; junction bases outside the gene matches: 4. CDR1 is KGHSY, CDR2 FQNENV, per germline. The CDR3 runs to 14 residues. The CDR3 loop reads CASSQKQGADGYTF. CDR3 nucleotides: TGTGCCAGCAGCCAAAAACAGGGGGCTGATGGCTACACCTTC.

CDR3 in DNA: TGCGCCAGCAGCCAAGATTGGACGGGAACCAATCAGCCCCAGCATTTT. Its protein product is CASSQDWTGTNQPQHF. The genes are TRBV4-1 and TRBJ1-5; D is unclear. Germline V gene lookup returns CDR1 MGHRA and CDR2 YSYEKL. CDR3 length: 16 residues. V was clipped by 0 bases and J by 3 bases, with 12 bases between them.

The CDR3: CASSLKESYNEQYF. The CDR3 coding sequence is TGTGCCAGCAGCCTGAAGGAGTCGTACAATGAGCAGTACTTC. The V gene is TRBV6-6, the J gene TRBJ2-1, with unresolved D. The J call could be wrong; TRBJ2-7 is a better fit for the DNA end. The CDR3 is 14 residues long. Germline V CDR1 and CDR2: MNHNY, SVGAGI (reference sequence).

This clonotype was counted many times. The gene calls are TRBV29-1 and TRBJ2-5; 9 bases match TRBD1. The V segment lost 7 bases and the J segment 2 bases; nucleotides outside the gene matches: 2. This CDR3 spans 12 amino acids. Germline loops: CDR1 SQVTM, CDR2 ANQGSEA. The DNA for the CDR3 is TGCAGCGGGGGACAGGGTCAAGAGACCCAGTACTTC. Translation gives CSGGQGQETQYF. The variable domain in full, with the rest retrieved from reference TRBV29-1 and TRBJ2-5, is SAVISQKPSRDICQRGTSLTIQCQVDSQVTMMFWYRQQPGQSLTLIATANQGSEATYESGFVIDKFPISRPNLTFSTLTVSNMSPEDSSIYLCSGGQGQETQYFGPGTRLLVL.

This clonotype was detected many times. V is TRBV4-3 and J is TRBJ1-1; the D is unclear. Germline V gives CDR1 LGHNA, CDR2 YSLEER. The germline V and J ends were trimmed by 3 bases and 1 base, with 12 bases remaining between them. CDR3 length equals 15 residues. In DNA form, the CDR3 reads TGCGCCAGCAGCCAGGCTGTTGCTGCGAACACTGAAGCTTTCTTT. Its protein is CASSQAVAANTEAFF.

The table lists this clonotype with a few counts. This sequence may be a read error, since a much larger clone differs from it by one base. V usage is TRBV7-2 and J usage is TRBJ2-5, with D possibly being TRBD1 or TRBD2 (6 bases each). The V gene lost 0 bases and the J gene lost 11 bases, with 22 bases spanning the gap. Germline V gene sequence: CDR1 SGHTA, CDR2 FQGNSA. The CDR3 sequence is 16 residues long. The chain's CDR3 is CASSLAQGGTSNEQYF. The CDR3 DNA sequence: TGTGCCAGCAGCTTAGCGCAAGGGGGGACGAGCAATGAGCAGTACTTC.

The sample holds a few counts of this clonotype. The chain employs TRBV2 and TRBJ2-5; D is ambiguous. CDR1 is SNHLY and CDR2 is FYNNEI in the germline V gene. The CDR3 spans 10 residues. V lost 7 bases and J lost 4, with 4 bases in between. The CDR3 coding sequence is TGTGCCAGCAAGCGAGAGACCCAGTACTTC. This translates into CASKRETQYF.

This clonotype has more than one count but fewer than ten. V and J are TRBV2 and TRBJ2-2; no clear D. This CDR3 is built from 15 residues. V dropped 4 bases and J dropped 4 bases, with 13 bases sitting between them. The germline V gene has CDR1 SNHLY and CDR2 FYNNEI. The CDR3 sequence: CASSGTTASTGELFF. CDR3 DNA sequence: TGTGCCAGCAGTGGAACTACCGCGAGCACCGGGGAGCTGTTTTTT.

This CDR3 is CASMRAGTETAQFF. CDR3 in DNA: TGTGCCAGCATGCGGGCCGGGACGGAGACTGCGCAGTTCTTC. The chain joins TRBV11-2 to TRBJ2-1, with D perhaps TRBD1 or TRBD2 (5 bases each). Trimming cost V 7 bases and J 12 bases, with 22 bases left between them. There are 14 residues in the CDR3. Germline loops: CDR1 SGHAT, CDR2 FQNNGV.

The chain recombines TRBV5-6 with TRBJ2-7; 9 positions agree with TRBD1. CDR1 is SGHDT and CDR2 is YYEEEE in the germline V gene. V trimming: 4 bases; J trimming: 4 bases; junction bases outside the gene matches: 9. CDR3 size: 15 residues. CDR3 loop: CASSASGQGWYEQYF. In DNA, the CDR3 is TGTGCCAGCAGCGCTAGCGGACAGGGGTGGTACGAGCAGTACTTC.

This clonotype appeared a few times. The rearrangement joins TRBV9 to TRBJ2-2; D ambiguous. Germline-derived CDR1 and CDR2 are SGDLS and YYNGEE. This CDR3 region has 14 residues. Trimming removed 0 bases from V and 1 base from J, with 4 bases in between. CDR3 amino acids: CASSVVLNTGELFF. The DNA for the CDR3 is TGTGCCAGCAGCGTAGTATTGAACACCGGGGAGCTGTTTTTT.

This clonotype has more than one count but fewer than ten. A much larger clone lies a single base off, so this may be a read error. The chain uses TRBV6-2 or TRBV6-3 and TRBJ2-7, with a weak D call TRBD1 (6 bases). This CDR3 spans 15 amino acids. From germline, CDR1 is MNHEY and CDR2 SVGEGT. V dropped 10 bases and J dropped 4 bases, with 23 bases sitting between them. CDR3: CATKRAGTPPYEQYF. The CDR3 DNA reads TGTGCCACCAAACGCGCCGGGACACCGCCTTACGAGCAGTACTTC.

This chain connects TRBV28 to TRBJ2-7, with a possible D match to TRBD2 (5 bases). V dropped 8 bases and J dropped 7 bases, with 21 bases sitting between them. The CDR3 sequence is 14 residues long. Germline V gene lookup returns CDR1 MDHEN and CDR2 SYDVKM. The CDR3 bases are TGTGCCAGCCAGAGGACTCCCTCCTACAATGAGCAGTACTTC. Its translation: CASQRTPSYNEQYF.

The chain has TRBV20-1 and TRBJ2-7, with D possibly matching TRBD1 (6 bases). Germline V gene lookup returns CDR1 DFQATT and CDR2 SNEGSKA (reference sequence). The V gene lost 8 bases and the J gene lost 0 bases, with 14 bases spanning the gap. The CDR3 sequence is 13 residues long. CDR3 DNA: TGCAGTACGGGGACATCGAGCTCCTACGAGCAGTACTTC. Its translation: CSTGTSSSYEQYF.

The chain links TRBV3-1 to TRBJ2-3; no definite D call. This CDR3 comprises 14 residues. Trimming took 5 bases from V and 1 from J, leaving 10 bases between them. From germline, CDR1 is LGHDT and CDR2 YNNKEL (reference sequence). CDR3 sequence: CASSSFGGTDTQYF. The CDR3 DNA sequence: TGTGCCAGCAGCTCTTTTGGGGGCACAGATACGCAGTATTTT.

This chain connects TRBV30 to TRBJ2-1, with 7 nucleotides matching TRBD2. The CDR3 has 12 residues. After removal of 1 base from V and 7 bases from J, the junction contained 1 base not matched to a gene. Germline CDR1 and CDR2: GTSNPN and SVGIG (reference sequence). The CDR3 loop is CAWSGLANEQFF. DNA of the CDR3: TGTGCCTGGAGTGGACTAGCTAATGAGCAGTTCTTC.

The table lists this clonotype with a few counts. The V and J genes are TRBV3-1 and TRBJ1-4; a possible D gene is TRBD1 (5 bases). The V end was cut by 3 bases, the J end by 4 bases, with 18 bases between. The CDR3 is made up of 17 amino acids. Germline loops: CDR1 LGHDT, CDR2 YNNKEL (reference sequence). Here the CDR3 reads CASSHLGGDSLNEKLFF. The CDR3 nucleotides are TGTGCCAGCAGCCACCTAGGAGGGGATTCCCTTAATGAAAAACTGTTTTTT.

This chain links TRBV20-1 with TRBJ2-1; 10 bases align to TRBD2. Looked up from germline, CDR1 is DFQATT and CDR2 is SNEGSKA (reference sequence). V lost 3 bases to trimming and J lost 3 bases; unmatched junction nucleotides: 17. This CDR3 contains 19 residues. CDR3 protein: CSASHPGPSGSMLYNEQFF. The CDR3 nucleotides are TGCAGTGCTAGTCATCCTGGGCCTAGCGGGAGTATGCTCTACAATGAGCAGTTCTTC.

V usage is TRBV29-1 and J usage is TRBJ2-1; TRBD2 agrees at 10 bases. This CDR3 region has 12 residues. V was pared by 8 bases and J by 10 bases, with 8 bases of the junction left unmatched. Germline-derived CDR1 and CDR2 are SQVTM and ANQGSEA. The CDR3 reads CSTRTSGYEQFF. CDR3 nucleotides: TGCAGCACACGGACTAGCGGCTACGAGCAGTTCTTC.

The J gene is TRBJ2-2, the V gene TRBV12-3 or TRBV12-4; D remains ambiguous. V was shortened by 6 bases and J by 7 bases, with 6 bases between the two germline ends. The CDR3 length is 11 residues. The CDR3 spells CASSHYGELFF. DNA for the CDR3: TGTGCCAGCAGCCACTACGGGGAGCTGTTTTTT.

Concerning this clonotype: This sequence may be a read error, since a much larger clone differs from it by one base. DNA of the CDR3: TGTGCCAGCAGCTTAGAGGAGAGCGGGAGCAAAAATGAGCAGTACTTC. Translated, it gives CASSLEESGSKNEQYF. The chain links TRBV7-2 to TRBJ2-7; 8 bases line up with TRBD2. The CDR3 is 16 amino acids. CDR1 is SGHTA and CDR2 is FQGNSA in the germline V gene. The V segment lost 1 base and the J segment 7 bases; nucleotides outside the gene matches: 12. Full variable domain (outside the CDR3, taken from reference TRBV7-2 and TRBJ2-7): GAGVSQSPSNKVTEKGKDVELRCDPISGHTALYWYRQSLGQGLEFLIYFQGNSAPDKSGLPSDRFSAERTGGSVSTLTIQRTQQEDSAVYLCASSLEESGSKNEQYFGPGTRLTVT.

J is TRBJ2-4 and V is TRBV4-3, with 12 nucleotides matching TRBD2. The germline V gene encodes CDR1 LGHNA and CDR2 YSLEER. The CDR3 extends over 17 amino acids. V lost 3 bases to trimming and J lost 5 bases; unmatched junction nucleotides: 8. CDR3 in DNA: TGCGCCAGCAGCCAGGGACTAGCGGGTAGCGGTGAAAACATTCAGTACTTC. Translation: CASSQGLAGSGENIQYF.

This clonotype was observed a few times. The gene calls are TRBV4-2 and TRBJ2-5; a possible D gene is TRBD2 (6 bases). Germline V CDR1 and CDR2: LGHNA, YNFKEQ. The CDR3 is 15 amino acids. The V end lost 3 bases, the J end lost 9 bases, and 20 bases lay between the germline ends. The CDR3 DNA reads as TGTGCCAGCAGCCAGGGACTTGACCACGAGCTGGCCCAGTACTTC. As protein: CASSQGLDHELAQYF.

The V and J genes are TRBV6-4 and TRBJ2-5; D might be TRBD1 (6 bases). Germline assignment: CDR1 MRHNA and CDR2 SNTAGT. V lost 3 bases to trimming and J lost 4 bases, with 12 bases between them. The CDR3 extends over 14 amino acids. This chain's CDR3 is CASSDAGERETQYF. CDR3 bases: TGTGCCAGCAGTGATGCAGGGGAGCGAGAGACCCAGTACTTC.

The chain couples TRBV29-1 to TRBJ2-3; D ambiguous. V was pared by 4 bases and J by 1 base, with 9 bases between. This CDR3 comprises 13 residues. Germline-derived CDR1 and CDR2 are SQVTM and ANQGSEA. The CDR3 spells CSVGLVGTDTQYF. CDR3 bases: TGCAGCGTTGGTCTAGTAGGCACAGATACGCAGTATTTT.